The 16 T cell receptor beta chains listed next were all sequenced from one sample in a study of blood T cell repertoires in COVID-19. TCRdb keeps only in-frame clones here, not all; method: immunoSEQ multiplex PCR. Among 95,000 to 150,000 clones listed, around 64% were seen once. Sample: peripheral blood. The origin of the receptors is a human donor with acute or convalescent COVID-19. The donor label of this sample is uncertain.

This clone was counted between two and nine times. The chain links TRBV2 to TRBJ1-2; 8 nucleotides match TRBD1. Germline V lookup: CDR1 SNHLY, CDR2 FYNNEI. CDR3 length: 14 residues. V lost 8 bases, J lost 5 bases, and 10 bases stayed unmatched. The CDR3 coding sequence is TGTGCCAGCTCATTTGGGACAGGATTATATGGCTACACCTTC. It yields the protein CASSFGTGLYGYTF.

The chain links TRBV29-1 to TRBJ2-7; the match to TRBD1 covers 10 bases. Germline V CDR1 and CDR2: SQVTM, ANQGSEA. V trimming: 6 bases; J trimming: 6 bases; junction bases outside the gene matches: 11. The CDR3 is made up of 14 amino acids. CDR3 in amino acids: CSVETGTGDGEQYF. In nucleotides, the CDR3 is TGCAGCGTCGAAACCGGGACAGGGGATGGCGAGCAGTACTTC.

The rearrangement joins TRBV6-2 or TRBV6-3 to TRBJ2-1; weak D call: TRBD2 (5 bases). Trimming left V 6 bases short and J 0 bases short, with 21 bases between. CDR1 MNHEY and CDR2 SVGEGT come from the germline V gene. CDR3 length: 18 amino acids. The CDR3 reads CASSQPRAGGTSYNEQFF. CDR3 DNA sequence: TGTGCCAGCAGCCAACCCCGGGCAGGAGGAACCTCCTACAATGAGCAGTTCTTC.

This clone was seen a few times. V is TRBV28 and J is TRBJ2-2; 10 nucleotides align to TRBD1. The germline gives CDR1 MDHEN, CDR2 SYDVKM. The J segment lost 2 bases and the V segment lost 6 bases, leaving 3 bases of the junction unmatched. The CDR3 loop spans 15 amino acids. The DNA for the CDR3 is TGTGCCAGCAGAGACAGGGGGCGAAACACCGGGGAGCTGTTTTTT. Translation gives CASRDRGRNTGELFF.

The chain carries TRBV4-1 and TRBJ1-6; no clear D. V was clipped by 0 bases and J by 6 bases, with 3 bases between them. CDR1 and CDR2 from the germline V gene are MGHRA and YSYEKL. The CDR3 extends over 13 amino acids. The CDR3 region has the DNA TGCGCCAGCAGCCAAGATCTTAATTCACCCCTCCACTTT. As protein: CASSQDLNSPLHF.

The J gene is TRBJ2-1, the V gene TRBV12-3 or TRBV12-4, with D possibly being TRBD1 (6 bases). V was pared by 5 bases and J by 7 bases, with 12 bases between. The CDR3 totals 13 residues. This CDR3 is CASSVQGWNEQFF. CDR3 coding DNA: TGTGCCAGCAGTGTACAGGGATGGAATGAGCAGTTCTTC.

The chain is built from TRBV2 and TRBJ2-5; 10 bases are shared with TRBD2. The junction had 6 bases not matched to a gene; V was cut back by 7 bases and J by 4 bases. The CDR3 is 14 amino acids. Germline CDR1 SNHLY, CDR2 FYNNEI. The CDR3 nucleotides are TGTGCCAGCAAACCGGGACTAGCGCGAGAGACCCAGTACTTC. Its protein product is CASKPGLARETQYF.

This clone was seen more than once but under ten times. The chain recombines TRBV25-1 with TRBJ1-1; 7 positions agree with TRBD1. Germline CDR1 and CDR2: MGHDK and SYGVNS. There are 14 residues in the CDR3. With 6 bases clipped from V and 1 base from J, the junction kept 5 bases outside the gene matches. CDR3 sequence (DNA): TGTGCCAGCAGGCGGACAGGAAAGAACACTGAAGCTTTCTTT. Protein: CASRRTGKNTEAFF.

The chain couples TRBV28 to TRBJ2-2, with 12 bases lining up with TRBD2. This CDR3 is 18 amino acids long. In germline, CDR1 is MDHEN, CDR2 SYDVKM. The V segment lost 7 bases and the J segment 6 bases; nucleotides outside the gene matches: 15. CDR3 loop: CASNAGLAGGLRAGELFF. Written as DNA, the CDR3 is TGTGCCAGCAACGCCGGGCTAGCGGGGGGGCTTAGGGCCGGGGAGCTGTTTTTT. The full variable domain, in which reference TRBV28 and TRBJ2-2 provide the parts outside the CDR3, is DVKVTQSSRYLVKRTGEKVFLECVQDMDHENMFWYRQDPGLGLRLIYFSYDVKMKEKGDIPEGYSVSREKKERFSLILESASTNQTSMYLCASNAGLAGGLRAGELFFGEGSRLTVL.

The chain uses TRBV3-1 (or the pseudogene TRBV3-2) and TRBJ2-5, with D perhaps matching TRBD2 (6 bases). The CDR3 has 17 residues. V shed 8 bases and J shed 5 bases, with 27 bases lying between them. CDR1 is LGHDT, CDR2 YNNKEL, per germline (reference sequence). CDR3 sequence reads: CASGLDGLWGREETQYF. The DNA for the CDR3 is TGTGCCAGCGGGCTCGACGGCCTTTGGGGACGGGAGGAGACCCAGTACTTC.

In its sample, this clone was seen once. J is TRBJ1-5 and V is TRBV7-8; D is uncertain. The CDR3 spans 16 residues. Germline V gene sequence: CDR1 SGHVS, CDR2 FQNEAQ. Trimming shortened V by 1 base and J by 0 bases, and 10 bases separated the two germline ends. CDR3 residues: CASSLESVYSNQPQHF. For the CDR3, the DNA is TGTGCCAGCAGCTTAGAGTCAGTTTATAGCAATCAGCCCCAGCATTTT.

The chain couples TRBV5-6 to TRBJ1-1, with 9 bases lining up with TRBD1. This CDR3 is 14 amino acids long. Germline V CDR1 and CDR2: SGHDT, YYEEEE. J gave up 1 base and V 4 bases, and 2 bases lay outside the gene matches. DNA of the CDR3: TGTGCCAGCAGCCGGGACAGGGCGAACACTGAAGCTTTCTTT. The encoded protein is CASSRDRANTEAFF.

The rearrangement joins TRBV19 to TRBJ1-2; D possibly corresponds to TRBD1 (6 bases). Per the germline V gene, CDR1 is LNHDA and CDR2 is SQIVND (reference sequence). The CDR3 is 14 residues long. V lost 7 bases, J lost 7 bases, and 19 bases lay in between. The CDR3: CASTRTVRDVGYTF. The CDR3 DNA reads TGTGCCAGTACCCGGACAGTTAGGGATGTTGGCTACACCTTC.

J is TRBJ2-2 and V is TRBV7-8, with 7 bases that match TRBD2. Germline CDR1 SGHVS, CDR2 FQNEAQ. The CDR3 contains 15 residues. The junction had 4 bases not matched to a gene; V was cut back by 2 bases and J by 4 bases. CDR3 region: CASSLTGGGTGELFF. DNA for the CDR3: TGTGCCAGCAGCTTAACGGGAGGCGGCACCGGGGAGCTGTTTTTT.

The chain employs TRBV25-1 and TRBJ1-6, with 7 bases fitting TRBD1. Unmatched junction bases numbered 0, after V lost 6 bases and J lost 4 bases. Germline CDR1 reads MGHDK; CDR2 reads SYGVNS. CDR3 size: 13 residues. CDR3 DNA: TGTGCCAGCAGACAGGGGTATAATTCACCCCTCCACTTT. Its protein is CASRQGYNSPLHF.

The chain has TRBV20-1 and TRBJ1-2; D gene ambiguous. CDR1 and CDR2 (germline): DFQATT, SNEGSKA (reference sequence). The CDR3 sequence is 10 residues long. The V gene lost 6 bases and the J gene lost 14 bases, with 16 bases spanning the gap. CDR3 coding DNA: TGCAGTGCCCTAATTCCGCCCTGGACCTTC. Its translation is CSALIPPWTF.